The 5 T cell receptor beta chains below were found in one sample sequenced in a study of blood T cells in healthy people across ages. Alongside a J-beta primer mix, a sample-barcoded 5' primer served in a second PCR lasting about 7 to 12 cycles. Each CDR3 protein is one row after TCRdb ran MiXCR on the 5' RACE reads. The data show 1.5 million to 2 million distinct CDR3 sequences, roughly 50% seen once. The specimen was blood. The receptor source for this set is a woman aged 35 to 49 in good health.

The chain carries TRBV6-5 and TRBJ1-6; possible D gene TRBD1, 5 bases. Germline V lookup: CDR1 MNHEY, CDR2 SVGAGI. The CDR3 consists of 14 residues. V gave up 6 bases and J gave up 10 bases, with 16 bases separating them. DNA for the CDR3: TGTGCCAGCAGCACCGGGGCCCGGAACTCACCCCTCCACTTT. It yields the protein CASSTGARNSPLHF.

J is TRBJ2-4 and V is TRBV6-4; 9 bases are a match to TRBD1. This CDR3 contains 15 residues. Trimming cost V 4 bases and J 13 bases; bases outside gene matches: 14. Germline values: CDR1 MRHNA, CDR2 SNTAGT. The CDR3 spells CASSAMRDRVLRQYF. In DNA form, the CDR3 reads TGTGCCAGCAGTGCGATGAGGGACAGGGTACTTAGGCAGTACTTC.

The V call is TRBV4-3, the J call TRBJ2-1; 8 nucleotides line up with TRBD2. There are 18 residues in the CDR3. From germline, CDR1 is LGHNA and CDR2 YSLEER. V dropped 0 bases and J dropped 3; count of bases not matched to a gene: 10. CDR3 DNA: TGCGCCAGCAGCCAAGATCCAATAGCGGGAACACTCTACAATGAGCAGTTCTTC. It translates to CASSQDPIAGTLYNEQFF.

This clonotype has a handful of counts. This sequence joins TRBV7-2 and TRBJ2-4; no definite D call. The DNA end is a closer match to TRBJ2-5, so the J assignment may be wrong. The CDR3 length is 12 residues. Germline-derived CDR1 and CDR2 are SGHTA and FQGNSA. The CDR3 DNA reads TGTGCCAGCAGCTTCGAGGTCGGGACCCAGTACTTC. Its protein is CASSFEVGTQYF.

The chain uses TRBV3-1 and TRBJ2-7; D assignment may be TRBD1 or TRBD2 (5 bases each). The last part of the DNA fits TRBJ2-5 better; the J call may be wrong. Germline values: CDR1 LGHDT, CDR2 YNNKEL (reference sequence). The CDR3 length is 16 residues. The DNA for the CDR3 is TGTGCCAGCAGCCAAGATGTCCGGGGACCAGGAGAGACCCAGTACTTC. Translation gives CASSQDVRGPGETQYF.